This T cell receptor beta chain was recovered during a study of blood T cell repertoires in COVID-19. On the study more broadly: COVID-19 samples collected from the United States, Italy and Spain covered acute and convalescent phases. Nucleic acid was either cDNA or gDNA, and it came from T cells, B-cell-depleted T cells, or PBMCs.

Adults between about 18 and 95 years of age took part from 24 US areas. The repertoire was sequenced with immunoSEQ multiplex PCR; TCRdb's copy has only in-frame clones and lacks some. The table records 150,000 or so clones, 81% of them present only once. Sequencing used PBMCs or T cells enriched from blood (not recorded which). The receptor was derived from a woman aged 40 to 50 with acute COVID-19.

The CDR3: CASSSQTGPSTDTQYF. CDR3 sequence (DNA): TGTGCCAGCAGCTCCCAGACAGGGCCTAGCACAGATACGCAGTATTTT. V and J are TRBV5-4 and TRBJ2-3, with TRBD1 matching over 7 bases. This CDR3 is built from 16 residues. Germline CDR1 reads SGHNT; CDR2 reads YYREEE (reference sequence). With V trimmed by 3 bases and J by 0 bases, 7 bases remained unmatched.